This paragraph covers one TCR beta chain sequence. Its antigen is unknown. This sample stems from a study of cytomegalovirus exposure and HLA in healthy donors. The CDR3 loop spans 20 amino acids. Germline V CDR1 and CDR2: MNHGY, SAAAGT. After removal of 1 base from V and 6 bases from J, the junction contained 13 bases not matched to a gene. General study results and limits: It was reported that the classifier diagnosed cytomegalovirus status with high specificity and sensitivity in both the original and validation cohorts.

Sequencing was performed with immunoSEQ multiplex PCR; in TCRdb, only in-frame clones are kept and a portion is missing. The sample yields 71,000 or so clones, roughly 94% seen once. The receptor's source is a woman between 18 and 30 years old in good health and CMV-seropositive. V gene TRBV6-8 combines with J gene TRBJ1-6, with TRBD1 identical over 12 bases. The material sequenced was PBMCs. DNA of the CDR3: TGTGCCAGCAGTTACTTATCCGGGACAGGGGGCGGCTTCCTTAATTCACCCCTCCACTTT. Translation: CASSYLSGTGGGFLNSPLHF.